One and the same sample provided the 22 T cell receptor beta chains below, sequenced in a study of T cells in Graves' hyperthyroidism and ophthalmopathy. RNA transcripts yielded amplified TCR beta CDR3 regions. The HTBI primer set served for first-round RT-PCR of the TCR CDR3. TCRdb reanalysed the multiplex PCR reads using MiXCR and keeps one entry per CDR3 protein. The sample holds 560,000 or so distinct CDR3 sequences, 35% to 55% seen once. Sequenced input: peripheral blood or thyroid tissue (not recorded which). These receptors were collected from a woman aged 18-29 years with Graves' hyperthyroidism.

This clonotype was observed a handful of times. The genes are TRBV10-3 and TRBJ1-5, with D tentatively TRBD1 (5 bases). Germline V CDR1 and CDR2: ENHRY, SYGVKD. V shed 10 bases and J shed 3 bases, with 19 bases lying between them. CDR3 length: 15 residues. The CDR3 spells CASTEGRGFNQPQHF. The CDR3 DNA reads TGTGCCAGCACCGAGGGGAGGGGATTCAATCAGCCCCAGCATTTT.

This clonotype was recorded many times. This sequence joins TRBV7-8 and TRBJ1-5; no definite D call. Germline V gene sequence: CDR1 SGHVS, CDR2 FQNEAQ. This CDR3 has 14 residues. V was clipped by 1 base and J by 7 bases, with 11 bases between them. For the CDR3, the DNA is TGTGCCAGCAGCTTAGATGCGCTTCGGCAGCCCCAGCATTTT. It yields the protein CASSLDALRQPQHF.

The chain uses TRBV10-3 and TRBJ2-7; D ambiguous. In germline, CDR1 is ENHRY, CDR2 SYGVKD. Trimming removed 10 bases at V and 3 bases at J, with 19 bases between. This CDR3 spans 14 amino acids. In DNA form, the CDR3 reads TGTGCCAGCAAAAGCCCAGGCGGCCTCTACGAGCAGTACTTC. The encoded protein is CASKSPGGLYEQYF.

The rearrangement uses TRBV7-7 and TRBJ1-1, with TRBD1 as a possible D gene (5 bases). The CDR3 totals 16 residues. Germline loops: CDR1 SSHAT, CDR2 FNYEAQ (reference sequence). Trimming pared 1 base from V and 0 bases from J, leaving 12 bases between. The CDR3 sequence: CASSLEGRGMNTEAFF. For the CDR3, the DNA is TGTGCCAGCAGCTTAGAAGGACGGGGCATGAACACTGAAGCTTTCTTT.

The CDR3 region is CASSSTGTGENQPQHF. The DNA for the CDR3 is TGTGCCAGCAGTTCCACCGGGACAGGCGAGAATCAGCCCCAGCATTTT. The rearrangement links TRBV2 to TRBJ1-5; the match to TRBD1 covers 8 bases. V dropped 5 bases and J dropped 4; count of bases not matched to a gene: 10. This CDR3 contains 16 residues. Germline V gene sequence: CDR1 SNHLY, CDR2 FYNNEI.

V and J are TRBV2 and TRBJ1-5; D not certain. Germline loops: CDR1 SNHLY, CDR2 FYNNEI. CDR3 length: 15 amino acids. V shed 2 bases and J shed 8 bases, with 16 bases lying between them. The CDR3 region is CASSELTGRKEPQHF. CDR3 DNA sequence: TGTGCCAGCAGTGAATTGACCGGACGTAAGGAGCCCCAGCATTTT.

This chain's CDR3 is CASSPRLERGHNTGELFF. The CDR3 DNA is TGTGCCAGCAGCCCGCGATTGGAGAGGGGGCATAACACCGGGGAGCTGTTTTTT. The V call is TRBV7-2, the J call TRBJ2-2; 7 nucleotides agree with TRBD1. The CDR3 is 18 amino acids. Germline trimming cut 5 bases from V and 2 bases from J; bases unmatched to any gene: 14. Germline assignment: CDR1 SGHTA and CDR2 FQGNSA.

This chain uses TRBV14 with TRBJ1-1; D unclear. The CDR3 sequence is 14 residues long. Trimming removed 4 bases at V and 3 bases at J, with 12 bases between. Germline CDR1 is SGHDN and CDR2 is FVKESK. The CDR3 is CASSPERQHTEAFF. CDR3 nucleotide sequence: TGTGCCAGCAGCCCGGAAAGGCAGCACACTGAAGCTTTCTTT.

CDR3 coding DNA: TGCAGCGTCGACCTAGCGGGAGGGACCTACGAGCAGTACTTC. Its translation: CSVDLAGGTYEQYF. The chain links TRBV29-1 to TRBJ2-7; 12 nucleotides match TRBD2. This CDR3 spans 14 amino acids. Germline CDR1 is SQVTM and CDR2 is ANQGSEA. V was clipped by 6 bases and J by 2 bases; unmatched bases: 5.

This clonotype occurred a few times. The chain couples TRBV6-6 to TRBJ1-1, with D possibly being TRBD1 (6 bases). The CDR3 sequence is 15 residues long. In germline, CDR1 is MNHNY, CDR2 SVGAGI (reference sequence). V lost 6 bases, J lost 3 bases, and 17 bases lay in between. CDR3: CASSLVGARDTEAFF. The CDR3 DNA sequence: TGTGCCAGCAGCTTGGTGGGGGCGCGGGACACTGAAGCTTTCTTT.

This clonotype showed up just a few times. This chain links TRBV20-1 with TRBJ1-2; TRBD1 agrees at 7 bases. Looked up from germline, CDR1 is DFQATT and CDR2 is SNEGSKA (reference sequence). With V trimmed by 3 bases and J by 0 bases, 4 bases remained unmatched. The CDR3 length is 14 residues. The CDR3 protein is CSARTGYPNYGYTF. CDR3 bases: TGCAGTGCTAGGACAGGGTATCCTAACTATGGCTACACCTTC.

V and J are TRBV20-1 and TRBJ2-5, with TRBD2 matching over 10 bases. The CDR3 is 14 amino acids. Looked up from germline, CDR1 is DFQATT and CDR2 is SNEGSKA (reference sequence). The V segment lost 0 bases and the J segment 5 bases; nucleotides outside the gene matches: 3. The CDR3 nucleotides read TGCAGTGCTAGAGATCTAGCGGGAGTGGAGACCCAGTACTTC. Amino acid sequence: CSARDLAGVETQYF.

The table lists this clonotype with a few counts. The chain joins TRBV29-1 to TRBJ1-1; 8 bases line up with TRBD1. This CDR3 region has 12 residues. Germline V gene sequence: CDR1 SQVTM, CDR2 ANQGSEA. V shed 7 bases and J 2 bases; nucleotides not matched to a gene: 3. The chain's CDR3 is CSGGQGNTEAFF. The CDR3, as DNA: TGCAGCGGTGGACAGGGCAACACTGAAGCTTTCTTT.

The rearrangement links TRBV6-5 to TRBJ1-1; no firm D call. The V end lost 6 bases, the J end lost 1 base, and 12 bases lay between the germline ends. The CDR3 has 14 residues. Germline CDR1 and CDR2: MNHEY and SVGAGI. The CDR3 DNA sequence: TGTGCCAGCAGCCCTGTCTTTAAGAACACTGAAGCTTTCTTT. Its protein is CASSPVFKNTEAFF.

The V call is TRBV19, the J call TRBJ1-1; 7 bases fit TRBD1. Germline values: CDR1 LNHDA, CDR2 SQIVND (reference sequence). After removal of 5 bases from V and 5 bases from J, the junction contained 14 bases not matched to a gene. This CDR3 contains 16 residues. The CDR3 sequence is CASSPLTGRFQTEAFF. The CDR3 nucleotides are TGTGCCAGTAGTCCCTTGACAGGGCGATTCCAAACTGAAGCTTTCTTT. Full variable domain (outside the CDR3, taken from reference TRBV19 and TRBJ1-1): DGGITQSPKYLFRKEGQNVTLSCEQNLNHDAMYWYRQDPGQGLRLIYYSQIVNDFQKGDIAEGYSVSREKKESFPLTVTSAQKNPTAFYLCASSPLTGRFQTEAFFGQGTRLTVV.

This clonotype was detected a few times. V and J are TRBV2 and TRBJ2-5; 8 bases are a match to TRBD1. V was pared by 1 base and J by 5 bases, with 6 bases of the junction left unmatched. This CDR3 contains 15 residues. Germline assignment: CDR1 SNHLY and CDR2 FYNNEI. This CDR3 is CASSEDLDRAETQYF. Written as DNA, the CDR3 is TGTGCCAGCAGTGAAGACCTGGACAGGGCGGAGACCCAGTACTTC.

This clonotype was counted many times. The chain has TRBV24-1 and TRBJ1-2, with TRBD1 identical over 7 bases. The junction had 11 bases not matched to a gene; V was cut back by 4 bases and J by 4 bases. Germline-derived CDR1 and CDR2 are KGHDR and SFDVKD. The CDR3 has 16 residues. The CDR3 reads CATSDGSATGTYGYTF. CDR3 coding DNA: TGTGCCACCAGTGACGGGTCGGCGACAGGGACCTATGGCTACACCTTC.

The chain carries TRBV4-1 and TRBJ2-7; the D call may be TRBD1 or TRBD2 (5 bases each). Trimming stripped 1 base from V and 0 bases from J, with 10 bases between. The CDR3 runs to 15 residues. Germline V gives CDR1 MGHRA, CDR2 YSYEKL. The CDR3 region has the DNA TGCGCCAGCAGCCAAGCCCGGGACGGCTCCTACGAGCAGTACTTC. Its protein is CASSQARDGSYEQYF.

As regards this clonotype: The junction differs from germline at one of its ends, possibly a read error. The chain has TRBV10-3 and TRBJ1-2; TRBD1 matches 9 bases. The germline CDR1 and CDR2 sequences are ENHRY and SYGVKD. The CDR3 loop spans 15 amino acids. Written as DNA, the CDR3 is TGTGCCAGCAGTGAAGACCTTACAGGGGGCTATGACTACACCTTC. Residues: CASSEDLTGGYDYTF.

The chain links TRBV2 to TRBJ1-1, with D unresolved. Trimming pared 1 base from V and 5 bases from J, leaving 14 bases between. Germline values: CDR1 SNHLY, CDR2 FYNNEI. This CDR3 is built from 15 residues. The CDR3 loop is CASSEGGRGSTEAFF. The CDR3 DNA sequence: TGTGCCAGCAGTGAAGGAGGCAGAGGAAGTACTGAAGCTTTCTTT.

The rearrangement joins TRBV20-1 to TRBJ1-1; the match to TRBD1 covers 11 bases. The germline V gene encodes CDR1 DFQATT and CDR2 SNEGSKA (reference sequence). The CDR3 sequence is 12 residues long. V was pared by 3 bases and J by 10 bases, with 4 bases of the junction left unmatched. The CDR3 here is CSARDRGLGAFF. The CDR3 DNA reads TGCAGTGCTAGGGACAGGGGGCTCGGAGCTTTCTTT.

The chain links TRBV25-1 to TRBJ2-7; no clear D. Germline V gene sequence: CDR1 MGHDK, CDR2 SYGVNS. The CDR3 has 13 residues. Trimming left V 8 bases short and J 4 bases short, with 15 bases between. CDR3 in amino acids: CASSTGPKYEQYF. CDR3 DNA sequence: TGTGCCAGCTCAACCGGGCCCAAGTACGAGCAGTACTTC.